The 13 T cell receptor beta chains below were found in one sample sequenced in a study of OX40 agonist ivuxolimab in advanced cancers. TCRdb's copy holds only in-frame clones and misses some; the assay was immunoSEQ multiplex PCR. The repertoire includes fewer than 65,000 clones, 85% to 90% of them detected once, and 4.5% to 5.5% sits in the top ten. Sample: CD4+ or CD8+ T cells sorted from blood, taken in a trial of the OX40 agonist ivuxolimab. The receptors derive from an adult with an advanced solid tumor such as melanoma, head and neck, liver or kidney cancer.

This chain's CDR3 is CASSSLTSGSGETQYF. Written as DNA, the CDR3 is TGCGCCAGCAGCTCGCTGACTAGCGGGAGTGGAGAGACCCAGTACTTC. This chain links TRBV5-1 with TRBJ2-5; 12 bases align to TRBD2. V lost 3 bases and J lost 4; bases outside the gene matches: 7. CDR1 SGHRS and CDR2 YFSETQ come from the germline V gene. CDR3 size: 16 residues. The full variable domain, its missing parts supplied by reference TRBV5-1 and TRBJ2-5, is KAGVTQTPRYLIKTRGQQVTLSCSPISGHRSVSWYQQTPGQGLQFLFEYFSETQRNKGNFPGRFSGRQFSNSRSEMNVSTLELGDSALYLCASSSLTSGSGETQYFGPGTRLLVL.

The chain combines TRBV14 with TRBJ2-2, with 9 bases fitting TRBD2. This CDR3 contains 16 residues. V dropped 4 bases and J dropped 0; count of bases not matched to a gene: 3. Germline loops: CDR1 SGHDN, CDR2 FVKESK. In DNA, the CDR3 is TGTGCCAGCAGCCTTAGCGGGAGTTCGAACACCGGGGAGCTGTTTTTT. Encoded protein: CASSLSGSSNTGELFF.

This clone came up a few times. The chain joins TRBV11-1 to TRBJ2-5, with 7 bases that match TRBD1. The length of the CDR3 is 14 residues. CDR1 and CDR2 from the germline V gene are SGHAT and FQDESV (reference sequence). Unmatched junction bases numbered 3, after V lost 3 bases and J lost 2 bases. CDR3 sequence: CASSLGQRQETQYF. CDR3 DNA: TGTGCCAGCAGCTTGGGACAGCGACAAGAGACCCAGTACTTC.

The chain joins TRBV6-6 to TRBJ1-2, with D hard to call. The CDR3 covers 13 residues. CDR1 and CDR2 (germline): MNHNY, SVGAGI (reference sequence). V was trimmed by 0 bases and J by 6 bases, leaving 8 bases between them. The CDR3 spells CASSYSIADGYTF. The CDR3 DNA sequence: TGTGCCAGCAGTTACTCGATCGCAGATGGCTACACCTTC.

J is TRBJ2-4 and V is TRBV5-8; a weak D match, TRBD1 (6 bases). The germline V gene has CDR1 SGHTS and CDR2 YDEGEE. Trimming stripped 4 bases from V and 0 bases from J, with 20 bases between. CDR3 length: 18 amino acids. The CDR3 sequence: CASSPQGRDILAKNIQYF. The DNA for the CDR3 is TGTGCCAGCAGCCCACAGGGCCGCGATATCCTAGCCAAAAACATTCAGTACTTC.

This clone was seen a single time. The gene calls are TRBV5-6 and TRBJ2-7, with no clear D. There are 13 residues in the CDR3. V was cut by 0 bases and J by 3 bases, with 7 bases left in between. The germline CDR1 and CDR2 sequences are SGHDT and YYEEEE. The CDR3 DNA reads TGTGCCAGCAGCTTGGGACGGAGCTACGAGCAGTACTTC. Its translation is CASSLGRSYEQYF.

This clone appeared once. The gene calls are TRBV2 and TRBJ2-7; D is perhaps TRBD1 or TRBD2 (7 bases each). V gave up 4 bases and J gave up 2 bases, with 12 bases separating them. Germline V gene data show CDR1 as SNHLY and CDR2 as FYNNEI. The CDR3 has 14 amino acids. The CDR3 loop is CASSAQGGTYEQYF. CDR3 in DNA: TGTGCCAGCAGTGCCCAGGGGGGGACCTACGAGCAGTACTTC.

The V and J genes are TRBV19 and TRBJ1-1; D is undetermined. V lost 6 bases and J 0 bases, leaving 8 bases between the germline ends. Germline CDR1 reads LNHDA; CDR2 reads SQIVND (reference sequence). The CDR3 is made up of 13 amino acids. The CDR3 DNA follows: TGTGCCAGTAGGGGAGGGATGAACACTGAAGCTTTCTTT. It is translated as CASRGGMNTEAFF.

The J gene is TRBJ2-4, the V gene TRBV5-4; the match to TRBD1 covers 8 bases. Germline lookup yields CDR1 SGHNT and CDR2 YYREEE (reference sequence). This CDR3 has 17 residues. With V trimmed by 3 bases and J by 0 bases, 8 bases remained unmatched. As DNA, the CDR3 is TGTGCCAGCAGCTCCGAGGACAGGGCTCTAGCCAAAAACATTCAGTACTTC. This translates into CASSSEDRALAKNIQYF.

The V gene is TRBV30, the J gene TRBJ1-1, with 11 bases identical to TRBD1. Looked up from germline, CDR1 is GTSNPN and CDR2 is SVGIG (reference sequence). V shed 8 bases and J 6 bases; nucleotides not matched to a gene: 8. The CDR3 runs to 13 residues. DNA of the CDR3: TGTGCCAATGGACAGGGGGCTTTGGCTGAAGCTTTCTTT. It encodes CANGQGALAEAFF.

The chain has TRBV9 and TRBJ2-3; the D call may be TRBD1 or TRBD2 (5 bases each). The CDR3 has 13 amino acids. V lost 4 bases, J lost 7 bases, and 13 bases lay in between. Germline CDR1 reads SGDLS; CDR2 reads YYNGEE. The CDR3 DNA follows: TGTGCCAGCAGCTACGGGGACGGGAATACGCAGTATTTT. The encoded protein is CASSYGDGNTQYF.

The gene calls are TRBV6-5 and TRBJ2-7, with TRBD1 matching 8 bases. The CDR3 length is 16 residues. Per germline, CDR1 MNHEY and CDR2 SVGAGI. V shed 0 bases and J 0 bases; nucleotides not matched to a gene: 4. The CDR3 region is CASSYSYRGSSYEQYF. The CDR3 nucleotides read TGTGCCAGCAGTTACTCTTACAGGGGGAGCTCCTACGAGCAGTACTTC.

A single count supports this clone. The rearrangement joins TRBV28 to TRBJ2-1, with D hard to call. The germline V and J ends were trimmed by 5 bases and 1 base, with 12 bases remaining between them. The CDR3 covers 15 residues. Germline values: CDR1 MDHEN, CDR2 SYDVKM. DNA of the CDR3: TGTGCCAGCAGTCCCCGGGTTAGTTCCTACAATGAGCAGTTCTTC. It encodes CASSPRVSSYNEQFF.